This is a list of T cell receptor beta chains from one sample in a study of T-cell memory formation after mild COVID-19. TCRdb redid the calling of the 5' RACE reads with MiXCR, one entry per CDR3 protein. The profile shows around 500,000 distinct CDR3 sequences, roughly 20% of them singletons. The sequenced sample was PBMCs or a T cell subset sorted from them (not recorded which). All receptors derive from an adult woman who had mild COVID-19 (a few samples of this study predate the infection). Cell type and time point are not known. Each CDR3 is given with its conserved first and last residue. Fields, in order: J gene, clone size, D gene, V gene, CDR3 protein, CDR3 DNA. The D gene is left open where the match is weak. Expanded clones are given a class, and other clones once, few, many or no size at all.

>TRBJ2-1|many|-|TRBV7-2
CASTQSGDSSYNEQFF
TGTGCCAGCACCCAGTCGGGGGACAGCTCCTACAATGAGCAGTTCTTC
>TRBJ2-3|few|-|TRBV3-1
CASSLGARADTQYF
TGTGCCAGCAGCCTCGGGGCCAGGGCAGATACGCAGTATTTT
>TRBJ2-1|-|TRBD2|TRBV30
CAWSVPPGRRNNEQFF
TGTGCCTGGAGTGTACCCCCCGGGAGGCGGAATAATGAGCAGTTCTTC
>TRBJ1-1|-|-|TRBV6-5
CASSYRLQLGNTEAFF
TGTGCCAGCAGTTACAGGCTACAACTCGGGAACACTGAAGCTTTCTTT
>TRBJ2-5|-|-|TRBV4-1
CASSQDTGFYQETQYF
TGCGCCAGCAGCCAAGATACGGGTTTTTACCAAGAGACCCAGTACTTC
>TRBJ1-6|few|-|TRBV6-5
CASRVRGAYNSPLHF
TGTGCCAGCAGAGTACGGGGAGCCTATAATTCACCCCTCCACTTT
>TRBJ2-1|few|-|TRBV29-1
CSVDSGYLQFF
TGCAGCGTTGACTCAGGGTATCTGCAGTTCTTC
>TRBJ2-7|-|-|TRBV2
CASSDEGSYEQYF
TGTGCCAGCAGTGACGAGGGGTCCTACGAGCAGTACTTC
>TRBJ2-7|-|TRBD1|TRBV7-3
CASSLIGTGAGEQYF
TGTGCCAGCAGCCTCATCGGGACAGGGGCCGGCGAGCAGTACTTC
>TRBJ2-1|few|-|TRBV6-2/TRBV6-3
CASSYGHYNEQFF
TGTGCCAGCAGTTACGGTCACTACAATGAGCAGTTCTTC
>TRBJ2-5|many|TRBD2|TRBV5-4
CASSSAGGLQETQYF
TGTGCCAGCAGCTCAGCGGGGGGACTCCAAGAGACCCAGTACTTC
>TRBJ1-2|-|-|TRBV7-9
CASSPGAGRANYGYTF
TGTGCCAGCAGCCCAGGGGCGGGACGAGCTAACTATGGCTACACCTTC
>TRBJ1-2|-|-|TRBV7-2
CASSLALGADYGYTF
TGTGCCAGCAGCTTAGCGTTGGGGGCTGACTATGGCTACACCTTC
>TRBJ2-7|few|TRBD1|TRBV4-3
CASSHRDRVPYEQYF
TGCGCCAGCAGCCACCGGGACAGGGTACCCTACGAGCAGTACTTC
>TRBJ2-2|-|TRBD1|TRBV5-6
CASSLGTGAVGELFF
TGTGCCAGCAGCCTAGGGACAGGAGCGGTCGGGGAGCTGTTTTTT
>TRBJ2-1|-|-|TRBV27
CASSFFSYNEQFF
TGTGCCAGCAGTTTTTTCTCCTACAATGAGCAGTTCTTC
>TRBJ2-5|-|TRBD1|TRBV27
CASSLNGGTGWMETQYF
TGTGCCAGCAGTTTAAACGGGGGGACAGGGTGGATGGAGACCCAGTACTTC
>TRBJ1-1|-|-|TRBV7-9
CASSARTVPMNTEAFF
TGTGCCAGCAGCGCCCGGACAGTACCCATGAACACTGAAGCTTTCTTT
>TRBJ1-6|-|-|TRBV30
CAWSESLRGALHF
TGTGCCTGGAGCGAGTCACTAAGGGGGGCCCTCCACTTT
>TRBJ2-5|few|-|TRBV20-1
CSARVGRGKHQETQYF
TGCAGTGCTAGAGTAGGCCGCGGGAAACATCAAGAGACCCAGTACTTC
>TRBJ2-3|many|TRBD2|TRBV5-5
CASSLSPVAGARTDTQYF
TGTGCCAGCAGCTTGTCCCCTGTAGCGGGGGCCCGCACAGATACGCAGTATTTT
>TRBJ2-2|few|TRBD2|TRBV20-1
CSASDSGRVTGELFF
TGCAGTGCTAGTGATAGCGGGAGAGTAACCGGGGAGCTGTTTTTT
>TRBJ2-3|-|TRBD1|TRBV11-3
CASSLQGAESTDTQYF
TGTGCCAGCAGCCTCCAGGGGGCCGAGAGCACAGATACGCAGTATTTT
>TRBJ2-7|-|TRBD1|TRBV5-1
CASSRRTGDEQYF
TGCGCCAGCAGTCGGAGGACAGGGGACGAGCAGTACTTC
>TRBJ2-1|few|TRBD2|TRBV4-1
CASSQEGLAGFEQFF
TGCGCCAGCAGCCAAGAAGGACTAGCGGGGTTTGAGCAGTTCTTC
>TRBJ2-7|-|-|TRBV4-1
CASSHRQSAYEQYF
TGCGCCAGCAGCCACAGACAGAGCGCCTACGAGCAGTACTTC
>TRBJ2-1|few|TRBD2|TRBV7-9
CASSQWTSGLNEQFF
TGTGCCAGCAGCCAGTGGACTAGCGGACTCAATGAGCAGTTCTTC
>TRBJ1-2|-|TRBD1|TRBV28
CASVGQAYGYTF
TGTGCCAGCGTTGGACAGGCTTATGGCTACACCTTC
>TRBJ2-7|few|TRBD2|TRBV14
CASSQGKTSGLVPYEQYF
TGTGCCAGCAGCCAAGGGAAGACTAGCGGGCTTGTCCCCTACGAGCAGTACTTC
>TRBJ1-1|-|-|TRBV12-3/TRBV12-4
CASSSRGGNAEAFF
TGTGCCAGCAGTTCCAGGGGAGGGAACGCTGAAGCTTTCTTT
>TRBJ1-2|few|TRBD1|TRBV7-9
CASSVEPGQRYGYTF
TGTGCCAGCAGCGTCGAACCGGGACAGAGATATGGCTACACCTTC
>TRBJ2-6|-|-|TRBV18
CASSPYGAGANVLTF
TGTGCCAGCTCACCATACGGAGCTGGGGCCAACGTCCTGACTTTC
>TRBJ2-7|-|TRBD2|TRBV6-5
CASSPRIGGASTYEQYF
TGTGCCAGCAGTCCTCGGATCGGGGGGGCAAGTACCTACGAGCAGTACTTC
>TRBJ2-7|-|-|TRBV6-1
CASSGPVYGRYEQYF
TGTGCCAGCAGTGGCCCCGTCTATGGTCGGTACGAGCAGTACTTC
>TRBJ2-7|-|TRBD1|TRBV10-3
CAISDTGTGITYEQYF
TGTGCCATCAGTGATACCGGGACAGGGATAACCTACGAGCAGTACTTC
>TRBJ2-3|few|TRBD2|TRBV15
CATRSLAVVTDTQYF
TGTGCCACCAGGAGTCTAGCGGTTGTTACAGATACGCAGTATTTT
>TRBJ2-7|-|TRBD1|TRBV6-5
CASSYLSPAGQGGYEQYF
TGTGCCAGCAGTTACCTCTCACCGGCGGGACAGGGAGGGTACGAGCAGTACTTC
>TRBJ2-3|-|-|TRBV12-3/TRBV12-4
CASSTTGASTDTQYF
TGTGCCAGCAGTACGACTGGGGCTAGCACAGATACGCAGTATTTT
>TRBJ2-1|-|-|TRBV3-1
CASSPSGVTSLNEQFF
TGTGCCAGCAGCCCCTCAGGGGTGACGTCTCTCAATGAGCAGTTCTTC
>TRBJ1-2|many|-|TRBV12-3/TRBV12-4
CASRILQGYGYTF
TGTGCCAGCAGAATCCTGCAGGGCTATGGCTACACCTTC
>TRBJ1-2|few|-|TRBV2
CASYNLFGYTF
TGTGCCAGCTACAATCTTTTTGGCTACACCTTC
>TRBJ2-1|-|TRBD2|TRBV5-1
CASSWTSGGDNEQFF
TGCGCCAGCAGCTGGACTAGCGGGGGAGACAATGAGCAGTTCTTC
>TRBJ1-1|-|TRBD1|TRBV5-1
CASSASGTGGPEAFF
TGCGCCAGCAGCGCGTCCGGGACAGGGGGCCCTGAAGCTTTCTTT
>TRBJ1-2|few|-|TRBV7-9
CASSLAGVVVGYTF
TGTGCCAGCAGCTTAGCAGGGGTCGTTGTGGGCTACACCTTC
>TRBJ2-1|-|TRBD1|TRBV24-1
CATSDLLVSGGEQFF
TGTGCCACCAGTGATTTGTTGGTTTCAGGGGGTGAGCAGTTCTTC
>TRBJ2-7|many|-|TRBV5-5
CASSLSGGSNYEQYF
TGTGCCAGCAGCTTGTCAGGAGGGTCTAATTACGAGCAGTACTTC
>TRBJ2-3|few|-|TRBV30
CAWSSTSTDTQYF
TGTGCCTGGAGTTCTACTAGCACAGATACGCAGTATTTT
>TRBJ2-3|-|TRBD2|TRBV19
CASSIDGGTSTDTQYF
TGTGCCAGTAGTATAGACGGGGGGACTAGCACAGATACGCAGTATTTT
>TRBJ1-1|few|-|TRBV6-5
CASSGLPGGRNTEAFF
TGTGCCAGCAGTGGACTGCCGGGGGGGCGGAACACTGAAGCTTTCTTT
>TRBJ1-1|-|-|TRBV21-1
CASSKGPPRDGGHTEAFF
TGTGCCAGCAGCAAAGGCCCCCCCCGGGACGGGGGTCACACTGAAGCTTTCTTT
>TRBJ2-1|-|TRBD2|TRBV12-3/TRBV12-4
CASKPPPSGAYNEQFF
TGTGCCAGCAAGCCCCCGCCTAGCGGGGCCTACAATGAGCAGTTCTTC
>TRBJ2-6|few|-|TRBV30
CAWRNSGANVLTF
TGTGCCTGGAGAAACTCTGGGGCCAACGTCCTGACTTTC
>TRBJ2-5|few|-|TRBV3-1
CASSQIGGQETQYF
TGTGCCAGCAGCCAAATAGGAGGGCAAGAGACCCAGTACTTC
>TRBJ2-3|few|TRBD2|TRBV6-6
CASSDLAGADTQYF
TGTGCCAGCAGCGATCTGGCGGGAGCTGATACGCAGTATTTT
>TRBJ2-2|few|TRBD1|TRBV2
CAAAGTGGAKTGELFF
TGTGCCGCCGCCGGGACAGGGGGCGCTAAAACCGGGGAGCTGTTTTTT